This passage covers 20 T cell receptor beta chains from one sample sequenced in a study of blood T cell repertoires in COVID-19. Generated by immunoSEQ multiplex PCR, the TCRdb table keeps only in-frame clones and is missing some. The sample records 210,000 or so clones, 84% being singletons. The sample was peripheral blood. The receptor set was obtained from an elderly woman with COVID-19, enrolled during active disease.

The rearrangement joins TRBV15 to TRBJ2-7; D is undetermined. The CDR3 extends over 14 amino acids. V lost 0 bases to trimming and J lost 2 bases, with 8 bases between them. CDR1 LNHNV and CDR2 YYDKDF come from the germline V gene (reference sequence). The CDR3 sequence is CATSRDRGTYEQYF. The CDR3 nucleotides are TGTGCCACCAGCAGAGATCGCGGAACCTACGAGCAGTACTTC. Filled out from reference TRBV15 and TRBJ2-7, the complete variable domain reads DAMVIQNPRYQVTQFGKPVTLSCSQTLNHNVMYWYQQKSSQAPKLLFHYYDKDFNNEADTPDNFQSRRPNTSFCFLDIRSPGLGDTAMYLCATSRDRGTYEQYFGPGTRLTVT.

In its sample, this clone was seen once. V gene TRBV7-2 combines with J gene TRBJ1-2; 11 nucleotides agree with TRBD1. The germline V gene encodes CDR1 SGHTA and CDR2 FQGNSA. The V gene end was trimmed by 7 bases and the J gene end by 0 bases; junction bases not matched to a gene: 7. CDR3 length: 16 residues. The CDR3 nucleotides read TGTGCCAGCATCCCCGGGACAGGGGGGACTAACTATGGCTACACCTTC. As protein: CASIPGTGGTNYGYTF.

The rearrangement uses TRBV6-1 and TRBJ1-2; D is unclear. This CDR3 spans 14 amino acids. Germline V gene sequence: CDR1 MNHNS, CDR2 SASEGT. The germline V and J ends were trimmed by 2 bases and 4 bases, with 11 bases remaining between them. The CDR3 region is CASSEFGSFYGYTF. As DNA, the CDR3 is TGTGCCAGCAGTGAATTCGGGAGTTTCTATGGCTACACCTTC.

This chain connects TRBV12-5 to TRBJ2-1, with D tentatively TRBD1 (6 bases). V lost 8 bases to trimming and J lost 3 bases, with 11 bases between them. The length of the CDR3 is 13 residues. CDR1 is LGHNT and CDR2 is FRNRAP in the germline V gene. CDR3 nucleotides: TGTGCTAGTAGACAGGCCAACTACAATGAGCAGTTCTTC. Its protein product is CASRQANYNEQFF.

The chain has TRBV2 and TRBJ1-1; no clear D gene. The CDR3 loop spans 13 amino acids. The germline V gene encodes CDR1 SNHLY and CDR2 FYNNEI. V shed 7 bases and J shed 2 bases, with 11 bases lying between them. CDR3 region: CASTFTINTEAFF. CDR3 in DNA: TGTGCCAGCACTTTTACTATTAACACTGAAGCTTTCTTT.

V usage is TRBV5-4 and J usage is TRBJ1-5; 7 positions match TRBD1. Trimming at V came to 0 bases and at J to 3 bases, leaving 3 bases not matched to a gene. Germline lookup yields CDR1 SGHNT and CDR2 YYREEE (reference sequence). The CDR3 extends over 15 amino acids. CDR3 in amino acids: CASSLGGQTNQPQHF. The CDR3 nucleotides read TGTGCCAGCAGCTTGGGGGGACAGACCAATCAGCCCCAGCATTTT.

This clone was picked up one time. This CDR3 is also generated by other DNA sequences in the sample. The rearrangement uses TRBV29-1 and TRBJ2-5; TRBD1 might be the D (7 bases). Trimming took 6 bases from V and 5 from J, leaving 16 bases between them. The germline V gene encodes CDR1 SQVTM and CDR2 ANQGSEA. CDR3 length: 13 residues. The CDR3 DNA sequence: TGCAGCGTGAGACAGGGAGGAGGGGAGACCCAGTACTTC. This translates into CSVRQGGGETQYF.

This chain links TRBV6-6 with TRBJ1-1; 8 nucleotides line up with TRBD1. V gave up 5 bases and J gave up 2 bases; unmatched junction bases: 7. This CDR3 spans 15 amino acids. CDR1 and CDR2 from the germline V gene are MNHNY and SVGAGI (reference sequence). CDR3 in amino acids: CASSRSQGANTEAFF. As DNA, the CDR3 is TGTGCCAGCAGTCGATCCCAGGGGGCCAACACTGAAGCTTTCTTT.

In regard to this clone: At one of its ends the junction is not consistent with the germline gene, which may arise from a read error. CDR3 region: CASSLDGTGNLKLNF. CDR3 bases: TGTGCCAGCAGCTTGGACGGGACAGGGAACCTTAAGCTGAACTTC. The chain employs TRBV7-9 and TRBJ2-7; 9 bases agree with TRBD1. The germline V gene has CDR1 SEHNR and CDR2 FQNEAQ (reference sequence). The CDR3 sequence is 15 residues long.

The J gene is TRBJ2-5, the V gene TRBV28, with 8 positions matching TRBD1. J gave up 1 base and V 6 bases, and 4 bases lay outside the gene matches. CDR1 is MDHEN and CDR2 is SYDVKM in the germline V gene. This CDR3 contains 14 residues. In DNA, the CDR3 is TGTGCCAGCAGACATGGACAGGGCCAAGAGACCCAGTACTTC. Amino acid sequence: CASRHGQGQETQYF.

This clone showed up just a few times. An end of the junction differs from the germline gene, which may be a read error. The V and J genes are TRBV6-1 and TRBJ2-7, with D perhaps TRBD1 (5 bases). Germline V gene data show CDR1 as MNHNS and CDR2 as SASEGT. The CDR3 is 15 residues long. CDR3 DNA: TGTGCCAGCAGCGAAGCCACAAGGGGTCCCTACGAGCAGTACTTC. Encoded protein: CASSEATRGPYEQYF.

The chain links TRBV10-3 to TRBJ1-2, with a tentative D call TRBD1 (5 bases). CDR3 length: 13 residues. From germline, CDR1 is ENHRY and CDR2 SYGVKD. V shed 3 bases and J shed 4 bases, with 9 bases lying between them. CDR3 coding DNA: TGTGCCATCAGTGACAGGGAGGGCTATGGCTACACCTTC. Protein product: CAISDREGYGYTF.

This clone was seen a handful of times. The sample holds other DNA sequences that translate to the same CDR3. The chain uses TRBV5-4 and TRBJ1-1, with 10 bases that match TRBD1. This CDR3 spans 15 amino acids. With V trimmed by 0 bases and J by 4 bases, 3 bases remained unmatched. The germline CDR1 and CDR2 sequences are SGHNT and YYREEE (reference sequence). The CDR3 is CASSLGQGAGTEAFF. DNA of the CDR3: TGTGCCAGCAGCTTGGGACAGGGGGCGGGCACTGAAGCTTTCTTT.

V usage is TRBV7-3 and J usage is TRBJ2-3; 8 nucleotides agree with TRBD2. Germline-derived CDR1 and CDR2 are SGHTA and FQGTGA. CDR3 length: 17 residues. V gave up 2 bases and J gave up 4 bases; unmatched junction bases: 11. The CDR3 DNA is TGTGCCAGCAGCTTATATGAGGCGGGGGGACGGGCAGATACGCAGTATTTT. It is translated as CASSLYEAGGRADTQYF.

The rearrangement links TRBV5-8 to TRBJ1-5, with D possibly TRBD1 on 5 matching bases. Germline values: CDR1 SGHTS, CDR2 YDEGEE. The CDR3 is 16 residues long. Deletions cut 6 bases from V and 7 bases from J, with 23 bases between. The CDR3 spells CASTQERGIGGQPQHF. The CDR3 DNA reads TGTGCCAGCACCCAGGAACGGGGGATCGGAGGGCAGCCCCAGCATTTT.

The genes are TRBV10-3 and TRBJ2-6; D is unclear. V was pared by 3 bases and J by 0 bases, with 3 bases between. CDR3 length: 14 residues. Germline V gene lookup returns CDR1 ENHRY and CDR2 SYGVKD. CDR3 in amino acids: CAISDSSGANVLTF. The CDR3 DNA follows: TGTGCCATCAGTGACAGCTCTGGGGCCAACGTCCTGACTTTC.

The chain links TRBV6-2 or TRBV6-3 to TRBJ2-7; 10 positions agree with TRBD1. V was clipped by 6 bases and J by 2 bases; unmatched bases: 7. Per the germline V gene, CDR1 is MNHEY and CDR2 is SVGEGT. This CDR3 region has 15 residues. The CDR3 bases are TGTGCCAGCAGCTTGGGGGACAGGGGTCCCTACGAGCAGTACTTC. Protein: CASSLGDRGPYEQYF.

This chain joins TRBV5-1 and TRBJ2-3; D unclear. This CDR3 comprises 14 residues. Germline-derived CDR1 and CDR2 are SGHRS and YFSETQ. V lost 8 bases, J lost 0 bases, and 13 bases lay in between. In DNA form, the CDR3 reads TGCGCCAGTAAGGTCTCGACTAGCACAGATACGCAGTATTTT. It codes for CASKVSTSTDTQYF.

The chain joins TRBV9 to TRBJ1-3, with 7 bases identical to TRBD1. V lost 3 bases, J lost 0 bases, and 3 bases stayed unmatched. Germline V gene data show CDR1 as SGDLS and CDR2 as YYNGEE. CDR3 length: 15 residues. The CDR3 nucleotides read TGTGCCAGCAGCGGGGGACAGTACTCTGGAAACACCATATATTTT. It encodes CASSGGQYSGNTIYF.

This sequence joins TRBV7-8 and TRBJ2-2; TRBD1 might be the D (7 bases). V was pared by 5 bases and J by 8 bases, with 15 bases between. CDR1 is SGHVS and CDR2 is FQNEAQ in the germline V gene. The CDR3 extends over 14 amino acids. The CDR3 reads CASSPEGAAGELFF. The CDR3 DNA reads TGTGCCAGCAGCCCGGAGGGGGCGGCAGGGGAGCTGTTTTTT.